This TCR beta chain was recovered during a study of regulatory T cells in long-lasting Graves disease. Time point reported: newly diagnosed GD, antithyroid drugs for less than 3 months. With RNA extracted from PBMCs as input, the TCR library was made. CDR1 and CDR2 (germline): SGHRS, YFSETQ. The CDR3 extends over 14 amino acids. The V end was cut by 7 bases, the J end by 1 base, with 12 bases between. To make TCR beta libraries, researchers used iRepertoire HTBI primers and Arm-PCR of CDR3 regions. TCRdb reprocessed the multiplex PCR reads with MiXCR, giving one entry per CDR3 protein. The data hold hundreds of thousands of distinct CDR3 sequences, with roughly 15% observed a single time. This sample was also put to use in a study of T cells in Graves' hyperthyroidism and ophthalmopathy. That report adds: Absent ophthalmopathy progression within 18 months defined stable Graves' hyperthyroidism. The HTBI primer set was used in a first-round RT-PCR of the TCR CDR3. The majority of expanded thyroid clonotypes above 0.001 also appeared in blood. In simple terms, a model built on 13 V-J features told ophthalmopathy apart from stable hyperthyroidism.

The source is a woman aged 30 to 39 with Graves disease. The chain links TRBV5-1 to TRBJ1-5; tentative D call: TRBD1 (5 bases). The sample in question was peripheral blood mononuclear cells (PBMCs), obtained at new diagnosis, from a patient treated with antithyroid drugs. The CDR3 loop reads CASALTESNQPQHF. For the CDR3, the DNA is TGCGCCAGCGCCCTGACAGAGAGCAATCAGCCCCAGCATTTT.